A single sample is the source of the 27 T cell receptor beta chains below, sequenced in a study of CD4 T cell repertoires in COVID-19 (dated by TCRdb to the early 2020s). Receptor libraries were prepared by the immunoSEQ multiplex PCR assay. Here the immuneACCESS table is served through TCRdb, limited to in-frame sequences with V and J called. Missing clones are a known gap in these copies; in checked studies unresolved V genes cover under half, and the rest lacks a known reason. Counted in this sample were approximately 79,000 clones; about 83% of them appeared once. Roughly 0.5% of the sample lies in the top ten. Explained via the paper, the time point label denotes: sample from a COVID-19-recovered individual after infection. Sequenced here: CD4+ T cells from peripheral blood, sampled after recovery from COVID-19. Receptors originate from a human donor who had COVID-19.

V usage is TRBV28 and J usage is TRBJ2-5; 8 nucleotides agree with TRBD1. The CDR3 has 15 residues. Germline CDR1 MDHEN, CDR2 SYDVKM. Unmatched junction bases numbered 10, after V lost 8 bases and J lost 2 bases. The CDR3 loop reads CASGSGGQGQETQYF. The CDR3 nucleotides are TGTGCCAGCGGCTCAGGGGGCCAAGGGCAAGAGACCCAGTACTTC.

This sequence joins TRBV2 and TRBJ2-3, with D tentatively TRBD2 (6 bases). Germline CDR1 reads SNHLY; CDR2 reads FYNNEI. The CDR3 contains 14 residues. The V gene lost 7 bases and the J gene lost 2 bases, with 13 bases spanning the gap. The CDR3 region has the DNA TGTGCCAGCATGGGGGGTACGCCCACAGATACGCAGTATTTT. It is translated as CASMGGTPTDTQYF.

The rearrangement joins TRBV6-5 to TRBJ1-2; the D gene is possibly TRBD1 (6 bases). The CDR3 is 14 residues long. The V and J ends lost 0 bases and 5 bases respectively, with 10 bases between them. Germline values: CDR1 MNHEY, CDR2 SVGAGI. The CDR3 DNA reads as TGTGCCAGCAGTTACTCGGGGGGCCGGTATGGCTACACCTTC. Translating it yields CASSYSGGRYGYTF.

The chain carries TRBV7-8 and TRBJ2-1, with D possibly matching TRBD2 (7 bases). Germline V CDR1 and CDR2: SGHVS, FQNEAQ. This CDR3 contains 16 residues. V was cut by 1 base and J by 4 bases, with 14 bases left in between. Written as DNA, the CDR3 is TGTGCCAGCAGCTTAGAGGCGGGGGCGAAATACAATGAGCAGTTCTTC. Translated, it gives CASSLEAGAKYNEQFF.

This clone has only one observation. This chain links TRBV5-4 with TRBJ1-6, with D perhaps matching TRBD1 (6 bases). CDR1 SGHNT and CDR2 YYREEE come from the germline V gene (reference sequence). V gave up 5 bases and J gave up 5 bases, with 14 bases separating them. The CDR3 runs to 15 residues. The CDR3 bases are TGTGCCAGCAGGACCCAGGGGAGGAATAATTCACCCCTCCACTTT. Translating gives CASRTQGRNNSPLHF.

This clone was counted only a few times. Additional DNA sequences in this sample encode the identical CDR3. V gene TRBV4-2 combines with J gene TRBJ2-1; D is undetermined. The CDR3 runs to 13 residues. V was pared by 0 bases and J by 4 bases, with 4 bases between. The germline V gene encodes CDR1 LGHNA and CDR2 YNFKEQ. The CDR3 region has the DNA TGTGCCAGCAGCCAAGATGGGTACAATGAGCAGTTCTTC. Translating it yields CASSQDGYNEQFF.

This chain uses TRBV18 with TRBJ2-7; 12 bases line up with TRBD2. The CDR3 is made up of 14 amino acids. CDR1 KGHSH and CDR2 LQKENI come from the germline V gene. V shed 8 bases and J 7 bases; nucleotides not matched to a gene: 9. The CDR3 sequence is CASTTSGRHSEQYF. The CDR3 DNA sequence: TGTGCCAGCACTACTAGCGGGAGGCATAGTGAGCAGTACTTC.

The chain combines TRBV14 with TRBJ1-5; D is perhaps TRBD1 (6 bases). The CDR3 has 14 residues. Deletions cut 8 bases from V and 2 bases from J, with 13 bases between. CDR1 is SGHDN, CDR2 FVKESK, per germline. The CDR3 is CASPQGFGNQPQHF. Written as DNA, the CDR3 is TGTGCCAGCCCACAGGGATTCGGCAATCAGCCCCAGCATTTT.

The chain uses TRBV24-1 and TRBJ2-2, with D unresolved. Trimming cost V 3 bases and J 1 base, with 5 bases left between them. Germline V gene data show CDR1 as KGHDR and CDR2 as SFDVKD. The CDR3 is made up of 14 amino acids. In DNA form, the CDR3 reads TGTGCCACCAGTGATATTAAGAACACCGGGGAGCTGTTTTTT. As protein: CATSDIKNTGELFF.

This CDR3 is CASLPALGRNTEAFF. DNA for the CDR3: TGTGCCAGTCTTCCGGCCCTTGGGAGGAACACTGAAGCTTTCTTT. J is TRBJ1-1 and V is TRBV19; the D is unclear. CDR3 size: 15 residues. The V gene's germline CDR1 is LNHDA and CDR2 SQIVND (reference sequence). V was pared by 8 bases and J by 1 base, with 17 bases between. Together with reference TRBV19 and TRBJ1-1, the CDR3 gives the full variable domain: DGGITQSPKYLFRKEGQNVTLSCEQNLNHDAMYWYRQDPGQGLRLIYYSQIVNDFQKGDIAEGYSVSREKKESFPLTVTSAQKNPTAFYLCASLPALGRNTEAFFGQGTRLTVV.

This sequence joins TRBV18 and TRBJ1-3, with D unclear. Germline values: CDR1 KGHSH, CDR2 LQKENI. This CDR3 is built from 14 residues. Trimming stripped 2 bases from V and 0 bases from J, with 5 bases between. The CDR3 nucleotides are TGTGCCAGCTCACCAGATCCCTCTGGAAACACCATATATTTT. Its translation: CASSPDPSGNTIYF.

The V gene is TRBV5-6, the J gene TRBJ2-5, with 7 bases fitting TRBD1. Germline V gene data show CDR1 as SGHDT and CDR2 as YYEEEE. CDR3 length equals 15 residues. Unmatched junction bases numbered 5, after V lost 0 bases and J lost 3 bases. The CDR3 sequence is CASSLVSRGKETQYF. The CDR3 nucleotides read TGTGCCAGCAGCTTGGTTTCCAGGGGGAAAGAGACCCAGTACTTC.

Only one count was recorded for this clone. The chain couples TRBV5-1 to TRBJ2-3; 8 nucleotides align to TRBD2. The V and J ends lost 4 bases and 5 bases, in that order; junction bases with no gene match: 6. The CDR3 has 14 amino acids. In germline, CDR1 is SGHRS, CDR2 YFSETQ. CDR3 in DNA: TGCGCCAGCAGCATCACCCGGGGGGGAGATACGCAGTATTTT. Amino acids: CASSITRGGDTQYF.

The rearrangement links TRBV3-1 (or the pseudogene TRBV3-2) to TRBJ2-5; D perhaps matches TRBD1 (6 bases). The germline V gene encodes CDR1 LGHDT and CDR2 YNNKEL (reference sequence). With 1 base removed from V and 1 base from J, the gap between germline ends came to 16 bases. The CDR3 spans 17 residues. CDR3 in DNA: TGTGCCAGCAGCCAAGTAAAGATGGGGGCCCGCCAAGAGACCCAGTACTTC. Translation: CASSQVKMGARQETQYF.

V usage is TRBV7-2 and J usage is TRBJ2-7, with 7 nucleotides matching TRBD2. The V gene's germline CDR1 is SGHTA and CDR2 FQGNSA. Trimming took 8 bases from V and 2 from J; bases not matched to a gene: 6. The CDR3 totals 13 residues. As DNA, the CDR3 is TGTGCCAGCCGGCGGGAGTCAACCTACGAGCAGTACTTC. The encoded protein is CASRRESTYEQYF.

The V call is TRBV7-3, the J call TRBJ2-6; 7 nucleotides line up with TRBD2. The V segment lost 4 bases and the J segment 1 base; nucleotides outside the gene matches: 10. Germline CDR1 reads SGHTA; CDR2 reads FQGTGA. This CDR3 spans 18 amino acids. The CDR3 DNA is TGTGCCAGCAGCTCGGTCTTCGGCGGGGGTTCTGGGGCCAACGTCCTGACTTTC. It translates to CASSSVFGGGSGANVLTF.

This chain joins TRBV19 and TRBJ2-5; TRBD2 matches 10 bases. V shed 3 bases and J 5 bases; nucleotides not matched to a gene: 15. The V gene's germline CDR1 is LNHDA and CDR2 SQIVND (reference sequence). The CDR3 has 18 amino acids. CDR3 coding DNA: TGTGCCAGTAGTATGGGATCGACTAGCGGGTCCCCTTGGGAGACCCAGTACTTC. Its translation: CASSMGSTSGSPWETQYF.

J is TRBJ1-1 and V is TRBV5-6; D is unclear. The CDR3 is made up of 17 amino acids. Per the germline V gene, CDR1 is SGHDT and CDR2 is YYEEEE. Trimming pared 5 bases from V and 1 base from J, leaving 21 bases between. The CDR3 spells CASRGSREGGRNTEAFF. CDR3 DNA sequence: TGTGCCAGCAGAGGCTCTCGGGAGGGAGGGAGGAACACTGAAGCTTTCTTT.

This clone was counted a single time. The chain has TRBV19 and TRBJ1-6; 7 bases line up with TRBD1. The length of the CDR3 is 16 residues. The ends lost 4 bases at V and 9 bases at J; junction bases unmatched: 12. Per the germline V gene, CDR1 is LNHDA and CDR2 is SQIVND (reference sequence). The DNA for the CDR3 is TGTGCCAGTAGTACACAGGGGATAGGGGTACGTTCACCCCTCCACTTT. Translation gives CASSTQGIGVRSPLHF.

The chain couples TRBV24-1 to TRBJ2-3; TRBD2 might be the D (5 bases). CDR1 is KGHDR, CDR2 SFDVKD, per germline. V gave up 3 bases and J gave up 5 bases, with 20 bases separating them. The CDR3 has 17 residues. The CDR3 reads CATSDPSSSVGGDTQYF. As DNA, the CDR3 is TGTGCCACCAGTGATCCCTCCAGTAGCGTAGGCGGAGATACGCAGTATTTT.

This clone was observed once. The chain employs TRBV6-1 and TRBJ1-3, with a possible D match to TRBD1 (5 bases). Per germline, CDR1 MNHNS and CDR2 SASEGT. This CDR3 has 14 amino acids. Trimming took 2 bases from V and 4 from J, leaving 9 bases between them. CDR3 sequence: CASSEHGGGNTIYF. CDR3 coding DNA: TGTGCCAGCAGTGAACACGGGGGGGGAAACACCATATATTTT.

This clone occurred a few times. The rearrangement links TRBV6-5 to TRBJ2-3; 13 bases are a match to TRBD2. The CDR3 runs to 16 residues. V trimming: 4 bases; J trimming: 5 bases; junction bases outside the gene matches: 6. The germline gives CDR1 MNHEY, CDR2 SVGAGI. The CDR3 nucleotides read TGTGCCAGCAGTTCGACTAGCGGGGGGCTCGGAGATACGCAGTATTTT. Translating it yields CASSSTSGGLGDTQYF.

The chain links TRBV14 to TRBJ2-7; D uncertain. Germline CDR1 SGHDN, CDR2 FVKESK. Between the trimmed V and J ends, which lost 4 bases and 4 bases, there was a span of 11 bases. This CDR3 contains 13 residues. DNA of the CDR3: TGTGCCAGCAGCCGACATGAAGGTTACGAGCAGTACTTC. The encoded protein is CASSRHEGYEQYF.

The V and J genes are TRBV27 and TRBJ2-7, with D possibly matching TRBD2 (5 bases). Trimming cost V 5 bases and J 2 bases, with 13 bases left between them. This CDR3 is built from 14 residues. Germline CDR1 MNHEY, CDR2 SMNVEV (reference sequence). In DNA form, the CDR3 reads TGTGCCAGCAGTCCTTGGACTCGCACCTACGAGCAGTACTTC. It encodes CASSPWTRTYEQYF.

This chain uses TRBV2 with TRBJ1-1, with D perhaps matching TRBD1 (5 bases). This CDR3 spans 13 amino acids. V was pared by 7 bases and J by 0 bases, with 9 bases between. The germline V gene has CDR1 SNHLY and CDR2 FYNNEI. For the CDR3, the DNA is TGTGCCAGCAATAAGGGGATGAACACTGAAGCTTTCTTT. This gives the protein CASNKGMNTEAFF. The variable domain in full, completed from reference TRBV2 and TRBJ1-1, reads EPEVTQTPSHQVTQMGQEVILRCVPISNHLYFYWYRQILGQKVEFLVSFYNNEISEKSEIFDDQFSVERPDGSNFTLKIRSTKLEDSAMYFCASNKGMNTEAFFGQGTRLTVV.

The rearrangement uses TRBV28 and TRBJ1-2; 7 positions agree with TRBD1. Looked up from germline, CDR1 is MDHEN and CDR2 is SYDVKM. Losses at the gene ends were 4 bases for V and 4 bases for J; bases not matched to a gene: 12. CDR3 length equals 16 residues. CDR3 sequence (DNA): TGTGCCAGCAGTTCGCCGGGACAGAAGGCTAGCTATGGCTACACCTTC. Encoded protein: CASSSPGQKASYGYTF.

The chain uses TRBV11-3 and TRBJ1-1; a possible D gene is TRBD1 (5 bases). The CDR3 has 14 amino acids. Trimming pared 5 bases from V and 1 base from J, leaving 11 bases between. The germline V gene has CDR1 SGHNT and CDR2 YENEEA. The CDR3 is CASSQGPSNTEAFF. CDR3 nucleotide sequence: TGTGCCAGCAGCCAGGGACCGTCGAACACTGAAGCTTTCTTT.